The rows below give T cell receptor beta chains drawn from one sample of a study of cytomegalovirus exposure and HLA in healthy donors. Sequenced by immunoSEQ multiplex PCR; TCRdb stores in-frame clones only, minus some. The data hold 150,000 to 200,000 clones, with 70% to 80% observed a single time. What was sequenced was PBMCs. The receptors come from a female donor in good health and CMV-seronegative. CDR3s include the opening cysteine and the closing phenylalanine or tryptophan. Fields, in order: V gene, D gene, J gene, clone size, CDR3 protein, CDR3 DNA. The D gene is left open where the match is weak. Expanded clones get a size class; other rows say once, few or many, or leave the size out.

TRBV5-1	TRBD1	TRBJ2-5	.	CASSVSAGGLETQYF	TGCGCCAGCAGCGTCTCGGCAGGGGGCTTGGAGACCCAGTACTTC
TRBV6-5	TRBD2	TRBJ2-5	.	CASSSHAGDQETQYF	TGTGCCAGCAGTTCACACGCGGGGGACCAAGAGACCCAGTACTTC
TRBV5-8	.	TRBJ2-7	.	CAGGGNRYEQYF	TGTGCCGGAGGCGGTAATCGTTACGAGCAGTACTTC
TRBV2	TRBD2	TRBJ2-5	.	CASSAVKSGEQYF	TGTGCCAGCAGTGCTGTAAAAAGCGGGGAGCAGTACTTC
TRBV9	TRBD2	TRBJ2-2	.	CASSVTSGGGTGELFF	TGTGCCAGCAGCGTGACTAGCGGGGGGGGCACCGGGGAGCTGTTTTTT
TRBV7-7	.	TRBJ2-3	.	CASSPKRDTQYF	TGTGCTAGCAGCCCGAAGCGGGATACGCAGTATTTT
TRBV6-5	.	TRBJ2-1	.	CASSYGLAQFF	TGTGCCAGCAGTTACGGGCTAGCGCAGTTCTTC
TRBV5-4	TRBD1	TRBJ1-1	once	CASSSVTTTQGRQAFF	TGTGCCAGCAGCTCGGTTACGACAACACAGGGGCGCCAAGCTTTCTTT
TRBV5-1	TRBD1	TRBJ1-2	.	CASSLDAGGYGYTF	TGCGCCAGCAGCTTGGACGCAGGGGGCTATGGCTACACCTTC
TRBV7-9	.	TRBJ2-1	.	CASSRKQGTLQNEQFF	TGTGCCAGCAGCCGAAAACAGGGTACTTTACAGAATGAGCAGTTCTTC
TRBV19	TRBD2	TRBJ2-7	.	CASTSTSGSYEQYF	TGTGCCAGTACATCGACTAGCGGATCCTACGAGCAGTACTTC
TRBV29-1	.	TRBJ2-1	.	CSVDGLLSSYNEQFF	TGCAGCGTTGATGGACTACTGAGCTCCTACAATGAGCAGTTCTTC
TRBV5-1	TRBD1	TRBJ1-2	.	CASSLEGTGGKGNYGYTF	TGCGCCAGCAGCTTGGAAGGGACAGGAGGAAAGGGTAACTATGGCTACACCTTC
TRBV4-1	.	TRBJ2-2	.	CASGQAKGGVIGTGELFF	TGCGCCAGCGGCCAAGCTAAGGGGGGGGTAATCGGCACCGGGGAGCTGTTTTTT
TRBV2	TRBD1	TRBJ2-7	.	CASSEGGGRDRDYEQYF	TGTGCCAGCAGTGAGGGGGGGGGCCGGGACAGGGATTACGAGCAGTACTTC
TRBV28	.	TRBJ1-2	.	CALRDNRGYTF	TGTGCCCTCCGGGACAACAGGGGCTACACCTTC
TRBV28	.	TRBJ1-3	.	CASRLSSGNTIYF	TGTGCCAGCAGACTTAGCTCTGGAAACACCATATATTTT
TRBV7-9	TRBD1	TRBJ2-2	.	CASSLRTGDTGELFF	TGTGCCAGCAGCTTACGGACAGGGGATACCGGGGAGCTGTTTTTT
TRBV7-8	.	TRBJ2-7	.	CASSQRTAGDEQYF	TGTGCCAGCAGCCAAAGGACGGCGGGCGACGAGCAGTACTTC
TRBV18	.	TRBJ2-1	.	CASSPQRTPLGEQFF	TGTGCCAGCTCACCACAAAGGACTCCGCTGGGCGAGCAGTTCTTC
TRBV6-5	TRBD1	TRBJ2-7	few	CASSWGQYSYEQYF	TGTGCCAGCAGTTGGGGACAGTACTCCTACGAGCAGTACTTC
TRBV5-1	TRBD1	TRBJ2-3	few	CASTNPGTGTQYF	TGCGCCAGCACCAACCCTGGGACAGGTACGCAGTATTTT
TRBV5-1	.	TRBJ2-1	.	CASSSRTGNEQFF	TGCGCCAGCAGCAGCCGGACTGGCAATGAGCAGTTCTTC
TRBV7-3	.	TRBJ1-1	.	CASSFQGNTEAFF	TGTGCCAGCAGCTTCCAGGGGAACACTGAAGCTTTCTTT
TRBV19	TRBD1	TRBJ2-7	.	CASREDRGTYEQYF	TGTGCCAGTAGAGAGGACAGGGGTACGTACGAGCAGTACTTC
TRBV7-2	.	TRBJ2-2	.	CASSFTEGVPGELFF	TGTGCCAGCAGCTTCACAGAAGGGGTACCCGGGGAGCTGTTTTTT
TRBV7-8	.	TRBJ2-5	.	CASTPSPFLGDNQETQYF	TGTGCCAGCACCCCTTCCCCTTTCCTTGGGGACAACCAAGAGACCCAGTACTTC
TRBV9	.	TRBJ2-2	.	CASSVLGAEVGELFF	TGTGCCAGCAGCGTACTAGGGGCAGAGGTCGGGGAGCTGTTTTTT
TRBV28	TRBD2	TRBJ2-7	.	CASSVTSGRTVHEQYF	TGTGCCAGCAGTGTGACTAGCGGGAGGACGGTCCACGAGCAGTACTTC
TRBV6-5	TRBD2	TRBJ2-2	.	CASSYSGTSSPGELFF	TGTGCCAGCAGTTACTCCGGGACTAGTTCTCCCGGGGAGCTGTTTTTT